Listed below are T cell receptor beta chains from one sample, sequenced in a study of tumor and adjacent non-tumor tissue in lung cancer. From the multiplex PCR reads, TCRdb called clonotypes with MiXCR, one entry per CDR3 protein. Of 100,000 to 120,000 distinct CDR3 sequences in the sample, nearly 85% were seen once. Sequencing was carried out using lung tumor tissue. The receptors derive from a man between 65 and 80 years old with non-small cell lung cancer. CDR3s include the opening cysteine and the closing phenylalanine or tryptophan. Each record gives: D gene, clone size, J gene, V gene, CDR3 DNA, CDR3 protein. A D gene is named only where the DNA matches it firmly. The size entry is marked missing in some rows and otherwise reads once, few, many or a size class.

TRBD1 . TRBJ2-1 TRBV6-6 TGTGCCTGCATTGTGAGAGGGGGCCTCTACAATGAGCAGTTCTTC CACIVRGGLYNEQFF
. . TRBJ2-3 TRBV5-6 TGTGCCAGCAGCCCCACGGACAAGGAAATAGATACGCAGTATTTT CASSPTDKEIDTQYF
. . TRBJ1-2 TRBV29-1 TGCGGCGTTCTCGAGACGGGAGCCTATGGCTACACTTTC CGVLETGAYGYTF
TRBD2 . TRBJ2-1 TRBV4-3 TGCGCAAGCAGCCACCTTCCGGGACTAGATAATGAGCTGTTCTTC CASSHLPGLDNELFF
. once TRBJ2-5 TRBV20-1 TGCAATGCTGGAGACAGGAGGCAAGAGACTCAGTATTTC CNAGDRRQETQYF
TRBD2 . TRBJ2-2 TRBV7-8 TGCGCCAGCAGTTTAGCGCGACTAGCGAGGACTGGGAGCACCCGGGAGCTGTTTTTT CASSLARLARTGSTRELFF
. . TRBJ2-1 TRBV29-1 TGCGGCGTTACTCAGGATGGGTACTACAATGAGCAGTTCTTC CGVTQDGYYNEQFF
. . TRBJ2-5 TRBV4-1 TGCGCCAGCAGCCAGGGACTCGGAGGCTTCCGGACCCAGTACTTC CASSQGLGGFRTQYF
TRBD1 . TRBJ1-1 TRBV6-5 TGTGCCAGTAGGGCCGGGACAGGGTTGGTCACTGAAGCTCTCTTT CASRAGTGLVTEALF
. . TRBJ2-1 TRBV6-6 TGTGTCACTACCAAGGGCAGGGTTTTAAACAATGAGCAGTTCTTC CVTTKGRVLNNEQFF
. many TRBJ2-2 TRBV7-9 TGTGCCAGCAGCTTAAGGATGGCGAGTGCGAGAGCCGCCGGGGAGCTGTTTTTT CASSLRMASARAAGELFF
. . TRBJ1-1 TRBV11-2 TGTGCCAGCAGCATGGACGGACGAGACGCTTTCTTT CASSMDGRDAFF
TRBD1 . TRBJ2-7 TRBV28 TGTGTCAGCAGTCTGAACACAGGGGAGAACTACGAACAGTACTTC CVSSLNTGENYEQYF
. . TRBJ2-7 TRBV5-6 TGTGCCAGCAGACTAGGGGCCTACGAGCAGTATTTC CASRLGAYEQYF
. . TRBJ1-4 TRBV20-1 TGCAGTGCTTTGGAGGGGGCTAATGAAAAACTGTTTTTT CSALEGANEKLFF
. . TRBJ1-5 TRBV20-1 TGCAGTGATAGTGGTGCCCAGGGTGGAAGCAATAAGCCCCTGCATTTT CSDSGAQGGSNKPLHF
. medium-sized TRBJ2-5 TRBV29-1 TGCAGCGTTGTCGACTTTTCTCGAGGGACCCAGTACTTC CSVVDFSRGTQYF
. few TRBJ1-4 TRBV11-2 TGTGCCAGCAGTAGAAGTGGAACAAGTAATGAAAAACTGCTTTTT CASSRSGTSNEKLLF
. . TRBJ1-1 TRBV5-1 TGCGCCAGCAGCTACGTTCGGGGGGGGGCTTACATGAACACTGAAGCTTTCTTT CASSYVRGGAYMNTEAFF
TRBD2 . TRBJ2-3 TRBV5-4 TGTGCCAGTAGTCCGACTAGCGGGAGAGGGACATACACGCAGTATTTT CASSPTSGRGTYTQYF
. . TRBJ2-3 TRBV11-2 TGTGCTAGTAACTTAGGGCCTGGCGGGGCAGATACGCAGTATTTT CASNLGPGGADTQYF
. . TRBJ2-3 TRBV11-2 TGTGCCAGCAGCTTAGGGCCCGGCAGGGTATATACGCAGTATTTT CASSLGPGRVYTQYF
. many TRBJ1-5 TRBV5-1 TGCGCCAGCAGCCCCGAAGGTTATAGCAATCAGCCCCAGCATTTT CASSPEGYSNQPQHF
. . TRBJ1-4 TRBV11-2 TGTGCCAGTAGCAGAAGTGTGACAAGTAATGAAAAACCGTTTTTT CASSRSVTSNEKPFF
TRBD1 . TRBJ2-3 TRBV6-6 TGTGTCAACAGTTACGATCCAAACAGGGGGCGCACAGATACGCAGTATTTT CVNSYDPNRGRTDTQYF
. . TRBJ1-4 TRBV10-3 TGTGCCATCAGTGATCGGGGCGGTTGTAATGAAAAACTGTTTTTC CAISDRGGCNEKLFF
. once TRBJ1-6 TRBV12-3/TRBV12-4 TGTGCCATCAGTTTAGTTGGTGGCGTCGGTTTACCCCTCCACTTT CAISLVGGVGLPLHF
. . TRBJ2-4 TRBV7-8 TGTGCCAGCAGCCCCCGAAGGGTTTCCAACAACATTCAATACTTC CASSPRRVSNNIQYF
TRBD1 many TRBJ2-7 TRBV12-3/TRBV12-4 TGTGCCAGCAGTTTGACGTTAGGGACAGGGTCCTACGAGCAGTACTTC CASSLTLGTGSYEQYF
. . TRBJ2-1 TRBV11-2 TGTGCCAACAGCTTACATGTGCGGGACTGGGCTTCCTACAGTGAGCAGCTCTTC CANSLHVRDWASYSEQLF
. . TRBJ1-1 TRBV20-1 TGCAGTGCTAGAGATCAACGGGGGCGCAGAACTGAAGCTTTCTTT CSARDQRGRRTEAFF
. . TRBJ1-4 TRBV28 TGTGCCAGCAGTTTCGATGTCGGGCAGTCAACTAATGAAAAACTGTTTTTT CASSFDVGQSTNEKLFF
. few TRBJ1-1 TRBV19 TGTGCCAGTAGTTCGACCTTGAACACTGAAGCTTTCTTT CASSSTLNTEAFF
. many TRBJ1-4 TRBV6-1 TGTGCCAGCAGTGAAGTGGGTTTAGGGGCAGATCAAAAACTGTTTTTT CASSEVGLGADQKLFF
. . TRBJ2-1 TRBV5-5 TGTGCCAGCAGCTCGGCCTTCGGGATTAGCTCCTACAATGAGCAGTTCTTC CASSSAFGISSYNEQFF
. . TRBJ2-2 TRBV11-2 TGTGCCAACAGCCCGGACAGTCAGTCCGGGGAGCTCTTTTTT CANSPDSQSGELFF
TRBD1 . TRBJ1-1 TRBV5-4 TGTGCCAACAGCTTTAAGACCGGGACAGGGTGCACTGAAGCTTTCTTT CANSFKTGTGCTEAFF
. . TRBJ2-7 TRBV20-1 TGCAATGCTAGCAGCGGGGACCACAGGGTTCACGAGCAGTACTTC CNASSGDHRVHEQYF
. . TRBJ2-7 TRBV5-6 TGTGCCAGCAGACTAGGAGTCTACGGGCAGTACTTC CASRLGVYGQYF
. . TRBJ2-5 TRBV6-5 TGTGCCAGCAGATGTACTGGATCCGAGACCCAGTACTTC CASRCTGSETQYF
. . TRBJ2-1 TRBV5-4 TGTGCCAGCAGCTCGAATCGAGGGAATGAGCAATTCTTC CASSSNRGNEQFF
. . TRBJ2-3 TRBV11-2 TGTGCCAGCAGCTTAACTCAGAGTGGAAACACAGATACGCAATATTTT CASSLTQSGNTDTQYF
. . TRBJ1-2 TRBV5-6 TGTGCCAACAGCTTGCTACGGTTCTATGGCTACACCTTC CANSLLRFYGYTF
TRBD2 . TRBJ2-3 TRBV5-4 TGTACCAACAGCTGGCGGGGGGGCCGAGCAGATACGCAGTATTTT CTNSWRGGRADTQYF
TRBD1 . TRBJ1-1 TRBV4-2 TGTGCCAGCAGCCAATCAGGGACAGCGGAGGCTTTCTTT CASSQSGTAEAFF
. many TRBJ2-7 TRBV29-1 TGCAGCGTTGAAGGGGGCTGGGAGCAGTACTTC CSVEGGWEQYF
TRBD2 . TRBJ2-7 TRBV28 TGTGTCAGCAGTTTATTGACCCCTAGCGGGAGTAGTTACGAGCAGTACTTC CVSSLLTPSGSSYEQYF
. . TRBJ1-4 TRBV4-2 TGTGCCAGCAGCCAAGATATTTTAAGGGGACATCAGAGGAAACTGTTTTTT CASSQDILRGHQRKLFF